A single T cell receptor beta chain is shown here with its context. Antigen specificity is unknown. This sample stems from a study of CXCR3-negative and CXCR3-positive naive CD8 T cells. Study results and caveats: For memory CD8+ cells diversity was much lower, but both naive subsets had comparably high diversity. Naive cells positive for CXCR3 carried more hydrophobic TRB CDR3s than CXCR3-negative ones. TRBV-TRBJ usage was similar across naive CXCR3 subsets but distinct in memory cells. Fresh PBMCs served for most assays, and CXCR3 expression fell partially after cryopreservation.

Each CD8+ T cell subset was sorted in triplicate, 300,000 or so cells each. Through 5' RACE with UMI labels, the TRB cDNA libraries were prepared. After re-calling the 5' RACE reads, TCRdb lists one entry per CDR3 protein, DNA absent. The sample table sets out over 95,000 distinct CDR3 sequences. CDR1 and CDR2 (germline): SGDLS, YYNGEE. This CDR3 comprises 15 residues. Sequencing was performed on naive CXCR3+ CD8+ T cells from blood. Documented subset: CD45RO-CCR7+CD27+CD95- naive CD8+ T cells expressing CXCR3 (TNR3+). This TCR derives from a human donor in good health. Some clones in this sample may be carry-over from other donors' samples. The chain has TRBV9 and TRBJ2-1; the TCRdb D gene call, TRBD1, has no DNA to confirm it. The CDR3 reads CASSDSGGTYNEQFF.